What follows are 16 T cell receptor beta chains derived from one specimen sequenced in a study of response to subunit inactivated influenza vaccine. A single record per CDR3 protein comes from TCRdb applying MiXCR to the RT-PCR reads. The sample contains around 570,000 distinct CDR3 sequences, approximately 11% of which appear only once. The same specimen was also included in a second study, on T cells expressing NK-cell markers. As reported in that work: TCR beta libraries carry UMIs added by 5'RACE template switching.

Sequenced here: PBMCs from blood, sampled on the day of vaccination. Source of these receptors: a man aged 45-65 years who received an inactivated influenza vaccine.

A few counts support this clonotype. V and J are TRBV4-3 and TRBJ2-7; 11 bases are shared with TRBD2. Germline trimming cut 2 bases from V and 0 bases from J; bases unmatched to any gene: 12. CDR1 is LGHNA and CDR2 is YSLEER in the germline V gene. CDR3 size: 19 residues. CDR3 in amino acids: CASSQSHSSGRSLSYEQYF. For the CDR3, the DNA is TGCGCCAGCAGCCAATCGCACTCTAGCGGGAGGTCCCTCTCCTACGAGCAGTACTTC.

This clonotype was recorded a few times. The CDR3 bases are TGCGCCAGCAGCCCAGGGACCGGAATATCCTCTACGCAGTATTTT. Its translation is CASSPGTGISSTQYF. J is TRBJ2-3 and V is TRBV4-3; D may match TRBD1 or TRBD2 (5 bases each). Germline values: CDR1 LGHNA, CDR2 YSLEER. Between the trimmed V and J ends, which lost 4 bases and 8 bases, there was a span of 19 bases. The CDR3 contains 15 residues.

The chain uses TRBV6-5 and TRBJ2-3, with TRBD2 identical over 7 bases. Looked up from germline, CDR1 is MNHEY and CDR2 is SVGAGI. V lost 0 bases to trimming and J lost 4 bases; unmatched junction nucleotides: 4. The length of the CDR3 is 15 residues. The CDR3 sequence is CASSYSGGSADTQYF. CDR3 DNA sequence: TGTGCCAGCAGTTACTCCGGCGGGAGCGCAGATACGCAGTATTTT.

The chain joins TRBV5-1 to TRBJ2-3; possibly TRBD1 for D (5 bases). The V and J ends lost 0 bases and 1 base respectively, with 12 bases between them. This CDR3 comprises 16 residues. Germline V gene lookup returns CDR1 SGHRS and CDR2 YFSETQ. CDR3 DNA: TGCGCCAGCAGCTTGGTGGTAGGGGCCGGCACAGATACGCAGTATTTT. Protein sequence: CASSLVVGAGTDTQYF.

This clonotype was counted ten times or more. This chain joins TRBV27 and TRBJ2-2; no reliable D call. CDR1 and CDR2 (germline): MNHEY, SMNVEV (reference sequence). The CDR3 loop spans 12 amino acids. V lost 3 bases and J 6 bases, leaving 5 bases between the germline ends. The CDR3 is CASSLRSGELFF. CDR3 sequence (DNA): TGTGCCAGCAGTTTGAGGTCCGGGGAGCTGTTTTTT.

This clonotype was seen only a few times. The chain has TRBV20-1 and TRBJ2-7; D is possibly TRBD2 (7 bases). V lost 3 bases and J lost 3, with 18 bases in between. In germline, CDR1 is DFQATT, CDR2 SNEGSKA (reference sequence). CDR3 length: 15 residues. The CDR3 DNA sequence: TGCAGTGCTAGTGAGGGGGGGGTCGTAAACTACGAGCAGTACTTC. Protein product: CSASEGGVVNYEQYF.

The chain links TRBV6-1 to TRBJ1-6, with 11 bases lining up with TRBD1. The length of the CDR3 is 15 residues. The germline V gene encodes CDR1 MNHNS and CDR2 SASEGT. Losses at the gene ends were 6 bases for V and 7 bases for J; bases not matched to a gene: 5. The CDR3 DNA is TGTGCCAGCAGCGGACAGGGGGCGAGGAATTCACCCCTCCACTTT. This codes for CASSGQGARNSPLHF.

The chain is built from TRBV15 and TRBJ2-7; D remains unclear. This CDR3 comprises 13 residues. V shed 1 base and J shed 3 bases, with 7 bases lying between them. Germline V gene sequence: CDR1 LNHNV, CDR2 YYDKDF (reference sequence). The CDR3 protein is CATSRGSDYEQYF. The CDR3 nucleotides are TGTGCCACCAGCAGAGGATCCGACTACGAGCAGTACTTC.

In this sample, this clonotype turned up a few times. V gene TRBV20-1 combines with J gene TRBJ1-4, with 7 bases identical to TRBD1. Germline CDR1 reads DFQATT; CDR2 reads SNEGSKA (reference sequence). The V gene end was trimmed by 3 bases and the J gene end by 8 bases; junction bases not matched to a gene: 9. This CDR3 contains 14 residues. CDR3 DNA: TGCAGTGCTAGCCAGGACAGGCGCTTGGAAAAACTGTTTTTT. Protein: CSASQDRRLEKLFF.

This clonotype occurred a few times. The CDR3 loop is CAWSVRRLETQYF. CDR3 DNA: TGTGCCTGGAGTGTACGCAGGTTGGAGACCCAGTACTTC. V gene TRBV30 combines with J gene TRBJ2-5; D remains ambiguous. CDR3 length equals 13 residues. The V gene's germline CDR1 is GTSNPN and CDR2 SVGIG (reference sequence). V lost 0 bases, J lost 5 bases, and 10 bases lay in between.

The CDR3 is CASSFSVGPNEQFF. The CDR3 bases are TGCGCCAGCAGCTTCTCGGTGGGCCCCAATGAGCAGTTCTTC. V and J are TRBV5-1 and TRBJ2-1; D not resolved. Germline lookup yields CDR1 SGHRS and CDR2 YFSETQ. V shed 2 bases and J shed 6 bases, with 12 bases lying between them. The CDR3 contains 14 residues. Drawing the rest from reference TRBV5-1 and TRBJ2-1, the complete variable domain is KAGVTQTPRYLIKTRGQQVTLSCSPISGHRSVSWYQQTPGQGLQFLFEYFSETQRNKGNFPGRFSGRQFSNSRSEMNVSTLELGDSALYLCASSFSVGPNEQFFGPGTRLTVL.

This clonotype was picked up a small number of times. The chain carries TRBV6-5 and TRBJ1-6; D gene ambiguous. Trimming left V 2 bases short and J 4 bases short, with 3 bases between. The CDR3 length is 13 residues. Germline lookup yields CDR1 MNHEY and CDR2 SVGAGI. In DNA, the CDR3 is TGTGCCAGCAGTTACAAGTATAATTCACCCCTCCACTTT. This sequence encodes CASSYKYNSPLHF.

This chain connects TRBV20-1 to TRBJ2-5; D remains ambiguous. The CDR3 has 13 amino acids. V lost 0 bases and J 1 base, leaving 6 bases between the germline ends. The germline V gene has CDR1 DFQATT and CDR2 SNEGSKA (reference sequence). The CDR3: CSARETVQETQYF. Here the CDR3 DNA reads TGCAGTGCTAGAGAGACGGTCCAAGAGACCCAGTACTTC.

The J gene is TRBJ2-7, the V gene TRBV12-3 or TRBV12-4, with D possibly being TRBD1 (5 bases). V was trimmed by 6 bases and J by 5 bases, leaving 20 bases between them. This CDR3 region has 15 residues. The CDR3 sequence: CASRVQAGSVHEQYF. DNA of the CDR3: TGTGCCAGCAGAGTCCAGGCAGGGTCGGTCCACGAGCAGTACTTC.

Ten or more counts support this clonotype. The CDR3, as DNA: TGCGCCAGCAGCTTGTGGGGGGCGAACACCGGGGAGCTGTTTTTT. Amino acid sequence: CASSLWGANTGELFF. The V gene is TRBV5-1, the J gene TRBJ2-2, with a possible D match to TRBD2 (6 bases). This CDR3 has 15 residues. The ends were cut back, 1 base at V and 0 bases at J, with 7 bases in the middle. Germline values: CDR1 SGHRS, CDR2 YFSETQ.

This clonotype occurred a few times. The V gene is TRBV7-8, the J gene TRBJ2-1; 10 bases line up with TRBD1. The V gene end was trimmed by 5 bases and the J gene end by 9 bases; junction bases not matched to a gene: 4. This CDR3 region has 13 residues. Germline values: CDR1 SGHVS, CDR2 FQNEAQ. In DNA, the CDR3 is TGTGCCAGCAGCGGGACAGGGGCTCGTGAGCAGTTCTTC. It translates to CASSGTGAREQFF.